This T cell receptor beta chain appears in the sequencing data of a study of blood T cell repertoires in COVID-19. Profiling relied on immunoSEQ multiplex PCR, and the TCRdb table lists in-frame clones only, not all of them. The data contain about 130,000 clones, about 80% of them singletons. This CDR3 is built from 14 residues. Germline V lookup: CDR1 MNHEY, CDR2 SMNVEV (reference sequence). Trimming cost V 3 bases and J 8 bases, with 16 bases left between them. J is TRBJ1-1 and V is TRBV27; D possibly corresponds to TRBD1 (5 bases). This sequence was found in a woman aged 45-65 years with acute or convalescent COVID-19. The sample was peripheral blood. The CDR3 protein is CASSFAGSGYEAFF. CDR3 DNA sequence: TGTGCCAGCAGTTTTGCAGGGTCAGGATACGAAGCTTTCTTT.